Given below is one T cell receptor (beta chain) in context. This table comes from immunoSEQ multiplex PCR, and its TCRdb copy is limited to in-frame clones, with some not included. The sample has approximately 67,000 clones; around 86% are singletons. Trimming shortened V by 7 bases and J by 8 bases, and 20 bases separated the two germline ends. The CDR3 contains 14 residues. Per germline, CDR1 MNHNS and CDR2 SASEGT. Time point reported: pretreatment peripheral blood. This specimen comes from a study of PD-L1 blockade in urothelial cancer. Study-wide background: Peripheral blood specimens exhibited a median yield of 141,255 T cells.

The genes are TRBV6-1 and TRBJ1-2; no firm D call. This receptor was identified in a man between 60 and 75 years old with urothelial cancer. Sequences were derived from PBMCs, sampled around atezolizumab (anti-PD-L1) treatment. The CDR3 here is CASMLPGSPLGYTF. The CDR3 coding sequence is TGTGCCAGCATGCTGCCGGGATCCCCTCTAGGCTACACCTTC.